The TCR beta chain described here comes from a study of blood T cell repertoires in COVID-19. Study background: The United States, Italy and Spain were the sources of the acute and convalescent COVID-19 samples.

This table comes from immunoSEQ multiplex PCR, and its TCRdb copy is limited to in-frame clones, with some not included. The profile shows around 53,000 clones, approximately 84% of them singletons. CDR1 is SGHRS, CDR2 YFSETQ, per germline. After removal of 5 bases from V and 2 bases from J, the junction contained 9 bases not matched to a gene. The CDR3 is 16 amino acids. The sample taken for sequencing was peripheral blood. V gene TRBV5-1 combines with J gene TRBJ2-3; 9 bases are a match to TRBD2. The clonotype was recovered from a man in his 70s with active COVID-19. This CDR3 reads CASSPSGKTSTDTQYF. CDR3 coding DNA: TGCGCCAGCAGTCCTAGCGGGAAAACCTCCACAGATACGCAGTATTTT.